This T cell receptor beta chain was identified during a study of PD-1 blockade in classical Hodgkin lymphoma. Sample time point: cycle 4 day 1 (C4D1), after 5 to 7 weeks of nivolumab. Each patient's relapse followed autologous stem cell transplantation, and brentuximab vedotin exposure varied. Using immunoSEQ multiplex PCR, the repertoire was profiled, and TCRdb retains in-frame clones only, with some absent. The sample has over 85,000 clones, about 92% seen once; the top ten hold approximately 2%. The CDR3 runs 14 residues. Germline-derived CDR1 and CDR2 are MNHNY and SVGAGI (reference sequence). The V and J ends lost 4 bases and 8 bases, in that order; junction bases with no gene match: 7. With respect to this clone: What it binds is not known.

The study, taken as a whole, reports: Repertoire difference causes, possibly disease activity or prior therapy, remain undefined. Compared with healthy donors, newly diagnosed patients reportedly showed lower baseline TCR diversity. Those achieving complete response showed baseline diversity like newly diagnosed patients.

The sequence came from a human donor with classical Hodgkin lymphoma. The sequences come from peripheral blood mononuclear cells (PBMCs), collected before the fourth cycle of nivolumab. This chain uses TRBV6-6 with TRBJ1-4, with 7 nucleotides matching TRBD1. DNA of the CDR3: TGTGCCAGCAGTTTGGCAGGGGGTAGCGAAAAACTGTTTTTT. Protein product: CASSLAGGSEKLFF.